The rows below give T cell receptor beta chains drawn from one sample of a study of blood T cell repertoires in COVID-19. Using immunoSEQ multiplex PCR, the repertoire was profiled, and TCRdb retains in-frame clones only, with some absent. Of under 150,000 clones in the sample, 83% were seen once. Sequenced sample: peripheral blood. The receptors derive from a man younger than 45 with acute or convalescent COVID-19. The CDR3 runs from the conserved cysteine through the conserved F or W. A D gene is named only where the DNA matches it firmly. The size field is filled for only some rows; it gives once, few, many or a size class.

v_call: TRBV6-5
clone_size: NA
d_call: NA
j_call: TRBJ1-1
cdr3_aa: CASSYDRKNTEAFF
cdr3_nt: TGTGCCAGCAGTTACGACAGAAAAAACACTGAAGCTTTCTTT

v_call: TRBV5-4
clone_size: NA
d_call: TRBD1
j_call: TRBJ2-3
cdr3_aa: CASSMGQGNTDTQYF
cdr3_nt: TGTGCCAGCAGCATGGGACAGGGGAACACAGATACGCAGTATTTT

v_call: TRBV9
clone_size: NA
d_call: NA
j_call: TRBJ1-2
cdr3_aa: CASSVRQGDGYTF
cdr3_nt: TGTGCCAGCAGCGTCAGGCAGGGCGATGGCTACACCTTC

v_call: TRBV2
clone_size: NA
d_call: NA
j_call: TRBJ2-7
cdr3_aa: CASARGAPYEQYF
cdr3_nt: TGTGCCAGCGCCCGGGGGGCCCCCTACGAGCAGTACTTC

v_call: TRBV19
clone_size: NA
d_call: NA
j_call: TRBJ1-2
cdr3_aa: CASSTLGTYGYTF
cdr3_nt: TGTGCCAGTAGTACCCTCGGGACATATGGCTACACCTTC

v_call: TRBV6-6
clone_size: once
d_call: TRBD2
j_call: TRBJ2-5
cdr3_aa: CASRDPSGGRETQYF
cdr3_nt: TGTGCCAGCAGGGATCCTAGCGGGGGGAGAGAGACCCAGTACTTC

v_call: TRBV4-1
clone_size: NA
d_call: NA
j_call: TRBJ1-1
cdr3_aa: CASSQVRQGNTEAFF
cdr3_nt: TGCGCCAGCAGCCAAGTTAGGCAGGGGAACACTGAAGCTTTCTTT

v_call: TRBV10-3
clone_size: NA
d_call: TRBD2
j_call: TRBJ2-1
cdr3_aa: CAISDPGLASHDVLDNEQFF
cdr3_nt: TGTGCCATCAGTGATCCGGGACTAGCTTCTCATGACGTACTCGACAATGAGCAGTTCTTC

v_call: TRBV6-5
clone_size: NA
d_call: NA
j_call: TRBJ2-1
cdr3_aa: CASSYSVAGAHNEQFF
cdr3_nt: TGTGCCAGCAGTTACTCCGTTGCGGGGGCCCACAATGAGCAGTTCTTC

v_call: TRBV7-9
clone_size: NA
d_call: TRBD2
j_call: TRBJ2-1
cdr3_aa: CASSPRTSGGRDYNEQFF
cdr3_nt: TGTGCCAGCAGCCCTCGGACTAGCGGGGGCCGGGATTACAATGAGCAGTTCTTC

v_call: TRBV9
clone_size: NA
d_call: TRBD1
j_call: TRBJ1-1
cdr3_aa: CASSVTGVADTEAFF
cdr3_nt: TGTGCCAGCAGCGTTACAGGGGTAGCGGACACTGAAGCTTTCTTT

v_call: TRBV6-5
clone_size: few
d_call: NA
j_call: TRBJ1-1
cdr3_aa: CASSFGGENTEAFF
cdr3_nt: TGTGCCAGCAGTTTTGGAGGGGAGAACACTGAAGCTTTCTTT

v_call: TRBV7-3
clone_size: NA
d_call: NA
j_call: TRBJ2-2
cdr3_aa: CASSSSPNTGELFF
cdr3_nt: TGTGCCAGCAGCTCTAGCCCCAACACCGGGGAGCTGTTTTTT

v_call: TRBV9
clone_size: NA
d_call: TRBD2
j_call: TRBJ2-5
cdr3_aa: CASSVAGGQETQYF
cdr3_nt: TGTGCCAGCAGCGTAGCGGGGGGACAAGAGACCCAGTACTTC

v_call: TRBV5-1
clone_size: once
d_call: NA
j_call: TRBJ1-1
cdr3_aa: CASAFGGRGVTEAFF
cdr3_nt: TGCGCCAGCGCGTTTGGGGGCCGGGGAGTCACTGAAGCTTTCTTT

v_call: TRBV27
clone_size: NA
d_call: TRBD1
j_call: TRBJ1-2
cdr3_aa: CASSLTGYNYGYTF
cdr3_nt: TGTGCCAGCAGTTTGACAGGGTATAACTATGGCTACACCTTC

v_call: TRBV18
clone_size: NA
d_call: NA
j_call: TRBJ2-5
cdr3_aa: CASSPGSARETQYF
cdr3_nt: TGTGCCAGCTCACCAGGTAGCGCGCGAGAGACCCAGTACTTC

v_call: TRBV30
clone_size: NA
d_call: TRBD2
j_call: TRBJ2-1
cdr3_aa: CAWSGGVAGAADNEQFF
cdr3_nt: TGTGCCTGGAGTGGCGGGGTAGCGGGAGCGGCGGACAATGAGCAGTTCTTC

v_call: TRBV12-3/TRBV12-4
clone_size: few
d_call: NA
j_call: TRBJ1-2
cdr3_aa: CASSLTPQSPNTF
cdr3_nt: TGTGCCAGCAGTTTAACGCCACAGAGTCCCAACACCTTC

v_call: TRBV12-3/TRBV12-4
clone_size: NA
d_call: TRBD1
j_call: TRBJ2-7
cdr3_aa: CASTGQGDYEQYF
cdr3_nt: TGTGCCAGTACGGGACAGGGGGACTACGAGCAGTACTTC

v_call: TRBV7-8
clone_size: NA
d_call: NA
j_call: TRBJ1-1
cdr3_aa: CASSLLTVYTEAFF
cdr3_nt: TGTGCCAGCAGCTTGTTGACAGTATACACTGAAGCTTTCTTT

v_call: TRBV19
clone_size: once
d_call: TRBD2
j_call: TRBJ2-6
cdr3_aa: CASSIEVWGGFPPGANVLTF
cdr3_nt: TGTGCCAGTAGTATAGAAGTTTGGGGGGGATTTCCCCCTGGGGCCAACGTCCTGACTTTC

v_call: TRBV4-1
clone_size: few
d_call: NA
j_call: TRBJ1-4
cdr3_aa: CASSQVRGKLFF
cdr3_nt: TGCGCCAGCAGCCAAGTTAGGGGAAAACTGTTTTTT

v_call: TRBV7-9
clone_size: once
d_call: NA
j_call: TRBJ2-1
cdr3_aa: CASSLGHNGNHEQFF
cdr3_nt: TGTGCCAGCAGCTTAGGACACAACGGGAACCATGAGCAGTTCTTC

v_call: TRBV5-4
clone_size: once
d_call: TRBD2
j_call: TRBJ2-1
cdr3_aa: CASRLGTGGVYNEQFF
cdr3_nt: TGTGCCAGCAGGTTGGGAACGGGGGGGGTTTACAATGAGCAGTTCTTC

v_call: TRBV12-3/TRBV12-4
clone_size: NA
d_call: NA
j_call: TRBJ1-6
cdr3_aa: CASRLGPNSPLHF
cdr3_nt: TGTGCCAGCAGGCTAGGCCCGAATTCACCCCTCCACTTT

v_call: TRBV24-1
clone_size: NA
d_call: TRBD1
j_call: TRBJ2-3
cdr3_aa: CATSDQDRGGTDTQYF
cdr3_nt: TGTGCCACCAGTGACCAGGACAGGGGAGGCACAGATACGCAGTATTTT

v_call: TRBV6-6
clone_size: NA
d_call: TRBD1
j_call: TRBJ1-2
cdr3_aa: CASSYLGQTNYGYTF
cdr3_nt: TGTGCCAGCAGTTACTTGGGACAGACTAACTATGGCTACACCTTC

v_call: TRBV7-6
clone_size: NA
d_call: NA
j_call: TRBJ1-3
cdr3_aa: CASSSTGSSGNTIYF
cdr3_nt: TGTGCCAGCAGCTCAACAGGGAGTTCTGGAAACACCATATATTTT

v_call: TRBV5-1
clone_size: once
d_call: NA
j_call: TRBJ2-7
cdr3_aa: CASSSYAISYEQYF
cdr3_nt: TGCGCCAGCAGCTCTTACGCGATCTCCTACGAGCAGTACTTC

v_call: TRBV20-1
clone_size: NA
d_call: NA
j_call: TRBJ2-7
cdr3_aa: CSARAGFEQYF
cdr3_nt: TGCAGTGCTAGAGCAGGGTTCGAGCAGTACTTC

v_call: TRBV6-5
clone_size: NA
d_call: TRBD1
j_call: TRBJ1-6
cdr3_aa: CASRGGPNSPLHF
cdr3_nt: TGTGCCAGCAGAGGGGGCCCCAATTCACCCCTCCACTTT

v_call: TRBV5-6
clone_size: NA
d_call: TRBD1
j_call: TRBJ1-2
cdr3_aa: CASSLGTGVSNYGYTF
cdr3_nt: TGTGCCAGCAGCTTGGGTACAGGGGTTTCTAACTATGGCTACACCTTC

v_call: TRBV11-2
clone_size: NA
d_call: NA
j_call: TRBJ1-1
cdr3_aa: CASSLQGISSTEAFF
cdr3_nt: TGTGCCAGCAGCTTACAGGGAATAAGTAGCACTGAAGCTTTCTTT

v_call: TRBV7-9
clone_size: NA
d_call: NA
j_call: TRBJ1-5
cdr3_aa: CASSPTEAEPQHF
cdr3_nt: TGTGCCAGCAGCCCGACGGAGGCGGAGCCCCAGCATTTT

v_call: TRBV12-3/TRBV12-4
clone_size: few
d_call: NA
j_call: TRBJ1-1
cdr3_aa: CASSFSGYTEAFF
cdr3_nt: TGTGCCAGCAGTTTTTCAGGGTACACTGAAGCTTTCTTT

v_call: TRBV29-1
clone_size: NA
d_call: NA
j_call: TRBJ1-2
cdr3_aa: CSVDLQSYGYTF
cdr3_nt: TGCAGCGTTGATTTACAGAGCTATGGCTACACCTTC

v_call: TRBV5-1
clone_size: NA
d_call: TRBD1
j_call: TRBJ1-4
cdr3_aa: CASSPLTGSNEKLFF
cdr3_nt: TGCGCCAGCAGCCCCCTGACAGGGTCTAATGAAAAACTGTTTTTT

v_call: TRBV4-2
clone_size: NA
d_call: NA
j_call: TRBJ1-2
cdr3_aa: CASSQVETAYGYTF
cdr3_nt: TGTGCCAGCAGCCAAGTTGAGACAGCCTATGGCTACACCTTC

v_call: TRBV4-3
clone_size: few
d_call: NA
j_call: TRBJ1-5
cdr3_aa: CASSQDYGVDQPQHF
cdr3_nt: TGCGCCAGCAGCCAAGATTACGGGGTGGATCAGCCCCAGCATTTT

v_call: TRBV5-1
clone_size: NA
d_call: TRBD1
j_call: TRBJ2-2
cdr3_aa: CASSLDPGTGTGELFF
cdr3_nt: TGCGCCAGCAGCTTGGACCCTGGGACAGGGACCGGGGAGCTGTTTTTT

v_call: TRBV3-1/TRBV3-2
clone_size: NA
d_call: TRBD1
j_call: TRBJ1-5
cdr3_aa: CASSQGWQGEQPQHF
cdr3_nt: TGTGCCAGCAGCCAAGGATGGCAGGGGGAACAGCCCCAGCATTTT

v_call: TRBV11-1
clone_size: NA
d_call: TRBD2
j_call: TRBJ2-5
cdr3_aa: CASSLASGRKEETQYF
cdr3_nt: TGTGCCAGCAGCTTGGCTAGCGGGAGGAAGGAAGAGACCCAGTACTTC

v_call: TRBV6-1
clone_size: NA
d_call: NA
j_call: TRBJ2-1
cdr3_aa: CASSEIAAYNEQFF
cdr3_nt: TGTGCCAGCAGTGAGATAGCGGCGTACAATGAGCAGTTCTTC

v_call: TRBV30
clone_size: NA
d_call: NA
j_call: TRBJ1-1
cdr3_aa: CAWSVLGGSLEAFF
cdr3_nt: TGTGCCTGGAGTGTACTAGGGGGATCGCTTGAAGCTTTCTTT

v_call: TRBV4-1
clone_size: NA
d_call: TRBD2
j_call: TRBJ2-1
cdr3_aa: CASSLRPGTNYNEQFF
cdr3_nt: TGCGCCAGCAGCCTCCGTCCCGGGACTAACTACAATGAGCAGTTCTTC